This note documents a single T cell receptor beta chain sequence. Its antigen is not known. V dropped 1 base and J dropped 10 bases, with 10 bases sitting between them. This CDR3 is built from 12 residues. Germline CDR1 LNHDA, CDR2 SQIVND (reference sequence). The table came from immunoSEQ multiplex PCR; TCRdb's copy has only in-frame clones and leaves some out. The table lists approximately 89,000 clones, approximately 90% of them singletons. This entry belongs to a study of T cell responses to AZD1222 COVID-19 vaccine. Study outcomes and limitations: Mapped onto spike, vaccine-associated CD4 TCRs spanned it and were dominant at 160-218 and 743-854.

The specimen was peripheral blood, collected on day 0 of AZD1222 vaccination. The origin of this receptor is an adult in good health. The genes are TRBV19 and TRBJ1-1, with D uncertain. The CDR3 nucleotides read TGTGCCAGTAGTATAGGGACCAGGAGAGCTTTCTTT. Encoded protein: CASSIGTRRAFF.